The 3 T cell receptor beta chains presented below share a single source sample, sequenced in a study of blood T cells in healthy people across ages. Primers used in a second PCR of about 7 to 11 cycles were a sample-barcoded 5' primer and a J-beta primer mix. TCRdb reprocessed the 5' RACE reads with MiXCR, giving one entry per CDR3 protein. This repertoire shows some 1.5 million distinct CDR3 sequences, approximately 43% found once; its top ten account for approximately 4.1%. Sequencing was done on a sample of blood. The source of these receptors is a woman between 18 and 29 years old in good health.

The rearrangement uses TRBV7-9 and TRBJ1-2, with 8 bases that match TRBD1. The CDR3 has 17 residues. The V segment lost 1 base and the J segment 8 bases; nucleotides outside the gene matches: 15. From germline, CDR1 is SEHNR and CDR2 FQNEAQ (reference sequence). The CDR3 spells CASSLGVFGQGFDGYTF. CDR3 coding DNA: TGTGCCAGCAGCTTAGGAGTATTCGGACAGGGATTCGACGGCTACACCTTC.

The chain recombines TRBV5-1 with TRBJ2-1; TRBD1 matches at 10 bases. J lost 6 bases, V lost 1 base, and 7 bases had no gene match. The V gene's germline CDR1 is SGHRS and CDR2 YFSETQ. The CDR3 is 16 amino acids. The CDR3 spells CASSLTGQGEGNEQFF. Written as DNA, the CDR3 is TGCGCCAGCAGCTTGACAGGACAGGGGGAAGGCAATGAGCAGTTCTTC.

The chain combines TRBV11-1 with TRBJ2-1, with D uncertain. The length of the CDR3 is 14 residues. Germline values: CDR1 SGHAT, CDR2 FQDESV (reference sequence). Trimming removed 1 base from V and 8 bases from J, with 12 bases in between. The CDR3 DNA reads TGTGCCAGCAGCTTAGGGATTCAGGTTGATGAGCAGTTCTTC. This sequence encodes CASSLGIQVDEQFF.